This T cell receptor beta chain was captured by sequencing in a study of CD8 T cell repertoires and HIV-1 epitope variants. For the study at large: Controls were a CMV, EBV and flu peptide pool, Ebola AY9 negative control, and no-peptide well.

On the immunoSEQ platform, TCR beta CDR3s were sequenced at survey depth. The protocol was immunoSEQ multiplex PCR, while the TCRdb copy is restricted to in-frame clones and leaves out a portion. Among under 7,000 clones, about 70% were seen once, and the ten largest hold around two fifths. In the case of this clone: Its target is unknown.

Germline lookup yields CDR1 SGHAT and CDR2 FQNNGV. Trimming shortened V by 5 bases and J by 0 bases, and 14 bases separated the two germline ends. The CDR3 length is 15 residues. The source material was cultured CD8+ T cells derived from PBMCs. This sequence joins TRBV11-2 and TRBJ2-7; possible D gene TRBD2, 5 bases. The sequence was obtained from a male donor with HIV. Here the CDR3 reads CASSSEIGSSYEQYF. Here the CDR3 DNA reads TGTGCCAGCAGCAGTGAGATAGGGAGCTCCTACGAGCAGTACTTC.